This TCR beta chain was sequenced for a study of blood T cell repertoires in COVID-19. About the study: The United States, Italy and Spain were the sources of the acute and convalescent COVID-19 samples. PBMCs, B-cell-depleted T cells, or T cells were the source of the cDNA or gDNA that made up the material.

Original methodology: Amplified reference gene primers provided the basis for estimating nucleated cell counts. TCRdb's copy holds only in-frame clones and misses some; the assay was immunoSEQ multiplex PCR. The D gene and trimming were derived from the DNA, and the V and J assignments and clone size from that table. This table has 87,000 or so clones, about 82% appearing once. With 4 bases clipped from V and 1 base from J, the junction kept 2 bases outside the gene matches. Germline values: CDR1 MNHNS, CDR2 SASEGT. The CDR3 has 16 residues. The sample comprised peripheral blood. V gene TRBV6-1 combines with J gene TRBJ2-2; 11 bases map to TRBD2. The receptor was isolated from a woman of 80 years or more in a cohort sampled during active or convalescent COVID-19. The CDR3 here is CASSALAGGNTGELFF. The CDR3 nucleotides read TGTGCCAGCAGTGCTCTAGCGGGAGGGAACACCGGGGAGCTGTTTTTT.